The 13 T cell receptor beta chains reported below all come from one sample, sequenced in a study of T cells in Graves' hyperthyroidism and ophthalmopathy (dated by TCRdb to the late 2010s). The library was generated by multiplex PCR. Instrument on record: Illumina HiSeq 2000. The TCR beta CDR3 regions were amplified from the RNA transcripts. The first round of RT-PCR for the TCR CDR3 was performed with the HTBI primer set and the Qiagen OneStep RT-PCR kit. The raw public data were reprocessed by TCRdb itself: fastp quality trimming at Q25, MiXCR clonotype calling, in-frame beta chains only. CDR3 protein duplicates are merged, each entry listing the most common genes and DNA. Recorded for this sample are around 420,000 distinct CDR3 sequences; around a sixth of them occurred a single time. The ten largest make up around 7% of the sample. Input material: blood. The receptors derive from a woman aged 18-29 years with Graves' hyperthyroidism.

This clonotype was observed many times. The CDR3 region is CASSLSGLDGNIQYF. The CDR3 region has the DNA TGCGCCAGCAGCTTGTCAGGGCTCGATGGAAACATTCAGTACTTC. The chain combines TRBV5-1 with TRBJ2-4; the D gene is possibly TRBD1 (5 bases). In germline, CDR1 is SGHRS, CDR2 YFSETQ. The CDR3 is 15 residues long. Trimming pared 1 base from V and 6 bases from J, leaving 14 bases between.

This clonotype was seen ten or more times. The rearrangement links TRBV12-3 or TRBV12-4 to TRBJ2-1; 10 positions match TRBD2. The CDR3 runs to 14 residues. J gave up 9 bases and V 0 bases, and 2 bases lay outside the gene matches. The CDR3 DNA is TGTGCCAGCAGTTTAGCTAGCGGGAGGACTGAGCAGTTCTTC. This translates into CASSLASGRTEQFF.

Ten or more counts support this clonotype. The chain recombines TRBV10-3 with TRBJ2-2; D not resolved. The V and J ends lost 7 bases and 0 bases respectively, with 9 bases between them. This CDR3 comprises 14 residues. CDR1 is ENHRY, CDR2 SYGVKD, per germline. CDR3: CAIKTEANTGELFF. CDR3 nucleotide sequence: TGTGCCATCAAGACCGAAGCGAACACCGGGGAGCTGTTTTTT.

This clonotype came up many times. CDR3 nucleotides: TGTGCCAGCTCGGGACAGGGGGTTGAAGCTTTCTTT. Translated, it gives CASSGQGVEAFF. The chain combines TRBV18 with TRBJ1-1; 11 bases fit TRBD1. CDR1 is KGHSH and CDR2 is LQKENI in the germline V gene. The CDR3 has 12 amino acids. V shed 6 bases and J 7 bases; nucleotides not matched to a gene: 1.

The table lists this clonotype with many counts. The chain employs TRBV27 and TRBJ2-3; D possibly corresponds to TRBD2 (5 bases). The CDR3 runs to 16 residues. V shed 7 bases and J shed 4 bases, with 21 bases lying between them. The V gene's germline CDR1 is MNHEY and CDR2 SMNVEV (reference sequence). The CDR3 DNA reads as TGTGCCAGCAAGCCGAGGGTGGGGATTGGGGCAGATACGCAGTATTTT. Its protein product is CASKPRVGIGADTQYF.

J is TRBJ2-7 and V is TRBV20-1; 7 bases fit TRBD1. V shed 4 bases, J shed 3 bases, and the junction held 9 bases outside the gene matches. CDR1 DFQATT and CDR2 SNEGSKA come from the germline V gene (reference sequence). The CDR3 length is 14 residues. This chain's CDR3 is CSATWGQSLYEQYF. CDR3 coding DNA: TGCAGTGCTACCTGGGGACAGTCCCTCTACGAGCAGTACTTC.

This clonotype has ten or more counts. The chain has TRBV9 and TRBJ2-7; weak D call: TRBD2 (6 bases). This CDR3 has 14 amino acids. The germline gives CDR1 SGDLS, CDR2 YYNGEE. Trimming removed 1 base from V and 0 bases from J, with 8 bases in between. The CDR3 reads CASSVTGSSYEQYF. The CDR3 DNA is TGTGCCAGCAGCGTAACCGGGAGCTCCTACGAGCAGTACTTC.

This clonotype was seen repeatedly, ten times or more. V gene TRBV2 combines with J gene TRBJ1-2; D not certain. Germline loops: CDR1 SNHLY, CDR2 FYNNEI. CDR3 length equals 12 residues. Trimming shortened V by 4 bases and J by 7 bases, and 10 bases separated the two germline ends. The CDR3 DNA follows: TGTGCCAGCAGTGGGACCCGAAGTGGCTACACCTTC. Translating gives CASSGTRSGYTF.

Ten or more counts support this clonotype. The rearrangement joins TRBV6-6 to TRBJ2-5, with 7 bases that match TRBD1. This CDR3 region has 13 residues. V gave up 2 bases and J gave up 5 bases; unmatched junction bases: 2. From germline, CDR1 is MNHNY and CDR2 SVGAGI (reference sequence). Here the CDR3 reads CASSYNRGETQYF. CDR3 in DNA: TGTGCCAGCAGTTACAACAGGGGTGAGACCCAGTACTTC.

This clonotype came up many times. This chain uses TRBV5-6 with TRBJ2-1; no firm D call. V was shortened by 4 bases and J by 8 bases, with 10 bases between the two germline ends. Germline V gene data show CDR1 as SGHDT and CDR2 as YYEEEE. There are 12 residues in the CDR3. The CDR3: CASSLYGHEQFF. As DNA, the CDR3 is TGTGCCAGCAGCCTGTATGGCCATGAGCAGTTCTTC.

The table lists this clonotype with a few counts. The rearrangement links TRBV6-1 to TRBJ2-7; TRBD2 matches 12 bases. The length of the CDR3 is 15 residues. V trimming: 6 bases; J trimming: 4 bases; junction bases outside the gene matches: 7. Germline V CDR1 and CDR2: MNHNS, SASEGT. For the CDR3, the DNA is TGTGCCAGCAGACCGACTAGCGGGAGTGGGTACGAGCAGTACTTC. It is translated as CASRPTSGSGYEQYF.

The sample holds a few counts of this clonotype. The chain couples TRBV6-1 to TRBJ2-7; 8 nucleotides match TRBD2. Trimming at V came to 4 bases and at J to 6 bases, leaving 17 bases not matched to a gene. This CDR3 region has 17 residues. Germline V lookup: CDR1 MNHNS, CDR2 SASEGT. The CDR3 is CASSGPRGREAVSEQYF. In DNA, the CDR3 is TGTGCCAGCAGTGGACCCCGAGGGCGGGAGGCCGTGAGCGAGCAGTACTTC.

As concerns this clonotype: A much larger clonotype is one base distant, so this may be a read error. The genes are TRBV11-2 and TRBJ1-4; D may be TRBD1 (6 bases). The V gene's germline CDR1 is SGHAT and CDR2 FQNNGV. There are 15 residues in the CDR3. CDR3 loop: CAGSPRTVNNEKLFF. CDR3 nucleotide sequence: TGTGCCGGCAGCCCTCGGACAGTGAATAATGAAAAACTGTTTTTT.